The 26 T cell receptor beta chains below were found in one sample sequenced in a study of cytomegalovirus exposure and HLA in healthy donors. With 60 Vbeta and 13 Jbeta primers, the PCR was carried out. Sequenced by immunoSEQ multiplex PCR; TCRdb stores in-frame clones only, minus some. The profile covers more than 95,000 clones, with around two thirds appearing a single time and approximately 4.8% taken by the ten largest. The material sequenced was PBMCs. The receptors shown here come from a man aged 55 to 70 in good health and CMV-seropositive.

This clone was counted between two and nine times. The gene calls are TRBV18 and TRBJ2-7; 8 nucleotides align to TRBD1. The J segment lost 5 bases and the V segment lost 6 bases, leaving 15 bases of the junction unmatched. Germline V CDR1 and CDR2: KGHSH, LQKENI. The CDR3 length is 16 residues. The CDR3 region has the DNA TGTGCCAGCTCCGACCTCCGGACAGGGTCTTTCCACGAGCAGTACTTC. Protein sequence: CASSDLRTGSFHEQYF.

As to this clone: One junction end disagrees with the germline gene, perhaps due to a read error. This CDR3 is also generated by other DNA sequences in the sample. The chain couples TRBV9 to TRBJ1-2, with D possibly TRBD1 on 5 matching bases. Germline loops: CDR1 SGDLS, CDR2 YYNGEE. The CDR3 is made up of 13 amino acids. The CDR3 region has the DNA TGTGCCAGTAGCGGCCAGGGATCGGGCGGCTACACCTTC. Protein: CASSGQGSGGYTF. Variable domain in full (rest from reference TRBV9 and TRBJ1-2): DSGVTQTPKHLITATGQRVTLRCSPRSGDLSVYWYQQSLDQGLQFLIQYYNGEERAKGNILERFSAQQFPDLHSELNLSSLELGDSALYFCASSGQGSGGYTFGSGTRLTVV.

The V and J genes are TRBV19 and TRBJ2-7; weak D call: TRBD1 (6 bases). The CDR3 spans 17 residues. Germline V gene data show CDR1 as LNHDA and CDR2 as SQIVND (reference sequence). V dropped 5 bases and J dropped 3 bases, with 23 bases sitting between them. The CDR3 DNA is TGTGCCAGTAGTGTCGGGACATCGGGATTTGGGGACTACGAGCAGTACTTC. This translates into CASSVGTSGFGDYEQYF.

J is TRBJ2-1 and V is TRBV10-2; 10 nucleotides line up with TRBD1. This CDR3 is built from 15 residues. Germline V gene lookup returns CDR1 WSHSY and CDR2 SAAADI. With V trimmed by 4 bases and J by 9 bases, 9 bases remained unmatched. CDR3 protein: CASSAKTGGSAEQFF. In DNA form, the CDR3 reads TGCGCCAGCAGTGCCAAGACAGGGGGCTCGGCTGAGCAGTTCTTC.

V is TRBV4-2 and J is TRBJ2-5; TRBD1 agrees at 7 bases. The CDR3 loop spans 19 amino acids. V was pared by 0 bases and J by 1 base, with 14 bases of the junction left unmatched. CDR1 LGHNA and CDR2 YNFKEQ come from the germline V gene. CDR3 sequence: CASSQDMGRDRDIQETQYF. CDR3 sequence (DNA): TGTGCCAGCAGCCAAGATATGGGCCGGGACAGAGATATCCAAGAGACCCAGTACTTC.

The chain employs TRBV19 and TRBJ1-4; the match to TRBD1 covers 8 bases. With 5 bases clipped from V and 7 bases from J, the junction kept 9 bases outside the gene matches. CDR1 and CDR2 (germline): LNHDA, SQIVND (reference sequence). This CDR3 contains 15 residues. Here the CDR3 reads CASSAGQGIGEKLFF. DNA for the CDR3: TGTGCCAGTAGTGCCGGACAGGGAATAGGTGAAAAACTGTTTTTT.

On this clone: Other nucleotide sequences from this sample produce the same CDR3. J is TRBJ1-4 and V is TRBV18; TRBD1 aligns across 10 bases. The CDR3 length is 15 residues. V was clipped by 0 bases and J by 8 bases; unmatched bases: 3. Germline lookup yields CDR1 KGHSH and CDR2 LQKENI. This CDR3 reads CASSPPGQGGEKLFF. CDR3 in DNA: TGTGCCAGCTCACCACCCGGACAGGGGGGCGAAAAACTGTTTTTT.

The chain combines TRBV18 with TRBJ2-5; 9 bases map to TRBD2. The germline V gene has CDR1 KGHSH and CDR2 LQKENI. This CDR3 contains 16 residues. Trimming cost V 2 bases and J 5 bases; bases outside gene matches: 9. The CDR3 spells CASSPEIAGETETQYF. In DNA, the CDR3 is TGTGCCAGCTCACCAGAAATAGCGGGGGAAACGGAGACCCAGTACTTC.

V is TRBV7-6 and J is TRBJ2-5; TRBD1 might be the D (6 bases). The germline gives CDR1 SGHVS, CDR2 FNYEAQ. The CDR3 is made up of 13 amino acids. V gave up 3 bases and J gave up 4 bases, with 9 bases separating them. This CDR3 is CASSFPGVETQYF. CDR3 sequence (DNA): TGTGCCAGCAGCTTTCCAGGGGTAGAGACCCAGTACTTC. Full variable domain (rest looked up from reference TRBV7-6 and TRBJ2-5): GAGVSQSPRYKVTKRGQDVALRCDPISGHVSLYWYRQALGQGPEFLTYFNYEAQQDKSGLPNDRFSAERPEGSISTLTIQRTEQRDSAMYRCASSFPGVETQYFGPGTRLLVL.

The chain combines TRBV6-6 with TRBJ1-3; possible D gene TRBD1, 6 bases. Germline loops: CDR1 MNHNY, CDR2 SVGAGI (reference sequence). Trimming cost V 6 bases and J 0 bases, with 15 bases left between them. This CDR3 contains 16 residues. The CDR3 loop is CASSRQGPSSGNTIYF. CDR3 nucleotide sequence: TGTGCCAGCAGCCGGCAGGGGCCTAGCTCTGGAAACACCATATATTTT.

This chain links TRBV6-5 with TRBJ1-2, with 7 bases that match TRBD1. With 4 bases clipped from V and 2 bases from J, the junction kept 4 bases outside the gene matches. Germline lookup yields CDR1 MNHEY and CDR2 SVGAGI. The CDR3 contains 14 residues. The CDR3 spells CASSLQGRNYGYTF. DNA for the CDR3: TGTGCCAGCAGTTTACAGGGGAGGAACTATGGCTACACCTTC.

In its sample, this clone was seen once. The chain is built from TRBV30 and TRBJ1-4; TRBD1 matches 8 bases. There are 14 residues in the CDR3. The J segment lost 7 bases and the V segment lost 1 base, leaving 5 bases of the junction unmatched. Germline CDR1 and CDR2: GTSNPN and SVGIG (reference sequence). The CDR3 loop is CAWSAGGFGEKLFF. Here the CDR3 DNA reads TGTGCCTGGAGTGCAGGGGGCTTCGGTGAAAAACTGTTTTTT.

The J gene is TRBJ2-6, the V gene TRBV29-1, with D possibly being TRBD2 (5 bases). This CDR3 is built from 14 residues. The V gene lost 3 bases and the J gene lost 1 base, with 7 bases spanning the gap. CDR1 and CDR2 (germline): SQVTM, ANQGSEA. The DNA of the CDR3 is TGCAGCGTTGAGTCGGGGTCTGGGGCCAACGTCCTGACTTTC. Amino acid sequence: CSVESGSGANVLTF.

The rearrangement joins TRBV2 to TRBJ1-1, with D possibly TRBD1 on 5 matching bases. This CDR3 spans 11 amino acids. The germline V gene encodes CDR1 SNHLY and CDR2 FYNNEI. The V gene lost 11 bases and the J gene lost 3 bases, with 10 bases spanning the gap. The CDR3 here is CAHGGDTEAFF. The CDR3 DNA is TGTGCCCACGGAGGGGACACTGAAGCTTTCTTT. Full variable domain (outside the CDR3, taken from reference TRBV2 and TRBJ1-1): EPEVTQTPSHQVTQMGQEVILRCVPISNHLYFYWYRQILGQKVEFLVSFYNNEISEKSEIFDDQFSVERPDGSNFTLKIRSTKLEDSAMYFCAHGGDTEAFFGQGTRLTVV.

The CDR3 region has the DNA TGTGCCAGCAGTGGCAGGGGATTATTTGGAAACACCATATATTTT. This sequence encodes CASSGRGLFGNTIYF. The V call is TRBV2, the J call TRBJ1-3; the D gene is possibly TRBD1 (6 bases). V was trimmed by 4 bases and J by 3 bases, leaving 13 bases between them. Per the germline V gene, CDR1 is SNHLY and CDR2 is FYNNEI. The CDR3 has 15 residues.

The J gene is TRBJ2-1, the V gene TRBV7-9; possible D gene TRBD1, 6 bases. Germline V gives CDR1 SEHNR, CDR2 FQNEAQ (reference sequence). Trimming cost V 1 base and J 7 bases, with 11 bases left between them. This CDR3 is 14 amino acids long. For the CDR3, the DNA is TGTGCCAGCAGCTTAGAGAATACAGGGAATGAGCAGTTCTTC. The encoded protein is CASSLENTGNEQFF. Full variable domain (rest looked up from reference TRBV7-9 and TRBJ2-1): DTGVSQNPRHKITKRGQNVTFRCDPISEHNRLYWYRQTLGQGPEFLTYFQNEAQLEKSRLLSDRFSAERPKGSFSTLEIQRTEQGDSAMYLCASSLENTGNEQFFGPGTRLTVL.

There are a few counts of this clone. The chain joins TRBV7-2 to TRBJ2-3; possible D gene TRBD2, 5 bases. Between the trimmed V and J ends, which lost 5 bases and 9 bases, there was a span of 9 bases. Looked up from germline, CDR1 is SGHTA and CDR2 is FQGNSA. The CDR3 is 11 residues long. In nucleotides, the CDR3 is TGTGCCAGCAGCCCCCGGGGAACGCAGTATTTT. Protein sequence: CASSPRGTQYF.

The CDR3 region is CASSIDPLTSGGVGNEQFF. The CDR3 nucleotides are TGTGCCAGTAGTATAGATCCGCTTACTAGCGGGGGTGTAGGGAATGAGCAGTTCTTC. The V gene is TRBV19, the J gene TRBJ2-1; 11 nucleotides match TRBD2. The CDR3 loop spans 19 amino acids. Trimming at V came to 0 bases and at J to 7 bases, leaving 14 bases not matched to a gene. Germline lookup yields CDR1 LNHDA and CDR2 SQIVND (reference sequence).

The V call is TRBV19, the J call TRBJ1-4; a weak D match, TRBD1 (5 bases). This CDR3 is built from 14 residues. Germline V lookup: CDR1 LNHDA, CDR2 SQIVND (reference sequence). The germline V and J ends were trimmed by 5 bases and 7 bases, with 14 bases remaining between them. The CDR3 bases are TGTGCCAGTAGTGCACAGGCCGCGACTGAAAAACTGTTTTTT. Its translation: CASSAQAATEKLFF.

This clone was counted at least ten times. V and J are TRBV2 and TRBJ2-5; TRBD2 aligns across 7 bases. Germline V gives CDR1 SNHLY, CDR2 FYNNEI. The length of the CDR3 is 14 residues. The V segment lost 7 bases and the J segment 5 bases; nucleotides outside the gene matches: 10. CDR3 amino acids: CASNKAWGGETQYF. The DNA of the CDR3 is TGTGCCAGCAATAAGGCGTGGGGGGGTGAGACCCAGTACTTC.

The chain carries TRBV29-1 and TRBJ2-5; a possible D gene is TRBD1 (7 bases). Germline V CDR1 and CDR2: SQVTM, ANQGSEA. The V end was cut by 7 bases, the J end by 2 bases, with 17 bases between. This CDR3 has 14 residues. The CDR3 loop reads CSASRGAGQETQYF. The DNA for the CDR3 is TGCAGCGCCTCCAGGGGGGCGGGGCAAGAGACCCAGTACTTC.

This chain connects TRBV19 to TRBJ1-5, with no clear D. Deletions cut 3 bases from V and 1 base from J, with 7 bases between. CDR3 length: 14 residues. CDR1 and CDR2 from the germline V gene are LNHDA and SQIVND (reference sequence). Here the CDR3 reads CASSIRSSNQPQHF. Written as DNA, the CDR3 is TGTGCCAGTAGTATCAGGTCAAGCAATCAGCCCCAGCATTTT.

In nucleotides, the CDR3 is TGCAGCGTCGGAGAGACAGGGAGCAATGAGCAGTTCTTC. This codes for CSVGETGSNEQFF. J is TRBJ2-1 and V is TRBV29-1; TRBD1 agrees at 7 bases. The length of the CDR3 is 13 residues. Per germline, CDR1 SQVTM and CDR2 ANQGSEA. With 6 bases clipped from V and 6 bases from J, the junction kept 8 bases outside the gene matches.

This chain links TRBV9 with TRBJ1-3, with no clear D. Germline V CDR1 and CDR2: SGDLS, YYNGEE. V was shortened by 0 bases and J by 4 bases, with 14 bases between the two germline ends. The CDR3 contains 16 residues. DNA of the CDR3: TGTGCCAGCAGCGTAGCTAGAAGTGGAGGCGGAAACACCATATATTTT. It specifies CASSVARSGGGNTIYF.

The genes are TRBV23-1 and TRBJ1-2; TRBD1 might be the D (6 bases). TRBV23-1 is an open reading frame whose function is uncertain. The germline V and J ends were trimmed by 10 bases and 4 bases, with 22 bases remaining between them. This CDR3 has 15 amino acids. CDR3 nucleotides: TGCGCCATGTTTCTTGGCAGGGGCCTAGGCTATGGCTACACCTTC. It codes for CAMFLGRGLGYGYTF.

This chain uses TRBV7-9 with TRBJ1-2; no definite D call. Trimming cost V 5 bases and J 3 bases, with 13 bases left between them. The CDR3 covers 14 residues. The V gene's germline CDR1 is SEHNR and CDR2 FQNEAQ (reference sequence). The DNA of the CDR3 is TGTGCCAGCAGCCCCGCCGGAGGATACTATGGCTACACCTTC. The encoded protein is CASSPAGGYYGYTF.